One and the same sample provided the 3 T cell receptor beta chains below, sequenced in a study of Ad26.COV2.S vaccination and SARS-CoV-2 variants. Only in-frame clones appear in the TCRdb table, and some are missing; sequencing was by immunoSEQ multiplex PCR. Here the sample spans around 450,000 clones, roughly 87% being singletons. Treatment given: 19 received Ad26.COV2.S at low or high dose, single or two shots; roughly 5 received placebo; per-sample allocation not given. At day 63 after the first vaccine or placebo injection, samples were drawn. Here the sequenced sample was peripheral blood, taken in a trial of Ad26.COV2.S vaccine versus placebo. All receptors derive from a person between 18 and 60 years old who received the Ad26.COV2.S COVID-19 vaccine or a placebo.

The J gene is TRBJ2-5, the V gene TRBV5-1, with 7 bases that match TRBD1. CDR3 length: 15 amino acids. CDR1 SGHRS and CDR2 YFSETQ come from the germline V gene. The trim removed 4 bases at V and 4 bases at J, leaving 10 bases unmatched. CDR3 in amino acids: CASSPGQNPGETQYF. The DNA for the CDR3 is TGCGCCAGCAGCCCGGGACAGAACCCGGGAGAGACCCAGTACTTC.

This chain links TRBV20-1 with TRBJ2-1; the match to TRBD1 covers 12 bases. With V trimmed by 3 bases and J by 6 bases, 6 bases remained unmatched. Germline assignment: CDR1 DFQATT and CDR2 SNEGSKA (reference sequence). The CDR3 has 15 residues. In DNA form, the CDR3 reads TGCAGTGCTAGTGGGACAGGGGGCTTGGGCAATGAGCAGTTCTTC. This gives the protein CSASGTGGLGNEQFF.

The chain recombines TRBV29-1 with TRBJ2-7; D gene unclear. The CDR3 is 13 residues long. Deletions cut 8 bases from V and 2 bases from J, with 16 bases between. CDR1 SQVTM and CDR2 ANQGSEA come from the germline V gene. The DNA of the CDR3 is TGCAGCACGCGAGGCGCGAACCCCTACGAGCAGTACTTC. The encoded protein is CSTRGANPYEQYF.